This record concerns one T cell receptor beta chain sequence. What it binds is unknown. These data are taken from a study of T cell responses to AZD1222 COVID-19 vaccine. Study conclusions and caveats: Only 5 to 7 AZD1222 recipients were seropositive at baseline. Possibly, clonal diversity was underestimated; donors were largely white British and included more females. The study found Spike-specific TCR breadth and depth rose after two AZD1222 doses. Vaccine-associated CD4 TCRs ranged over spike, dominating at 160-218 and 743-854.

Only in-frame clones appear in the TCRdb table, and some are missing; sequencing was by immunoSEQ multiplex PCR. The data contain approximately 160,000 clones, about nine tenths of them seen just once; the ten biggest clones take up less than 3%. The CDR3 sequence is 15 residues long. V lost 4 bases, J lost 0 bases, and 12 bases lay in between. Germline lookup yields CDR1 LNHDA and CDR2 SQIVND (reference sequence). The gene calls are TRBV19 and TRBJ1-2; D is perhaps TRBD1 (6 bases). Here the sequenced sample was peripheral blood, taken on day 0 of AZD1222 vaccination. The receptor's source is an adult in good health. CDR3 coding DNA: TGTGCCAGTAGTACCTACAGGGACTCTAACTATGGCTACACCTTC. It encodes CASSTYRDSNYGYTF. The full variable domain, in which reference TRBV19 and TRBJ1-2 provide the parts outside the CDR3, is DGGITQSPKYLFRKEGQNVTLSCEQNLNHDAMYWYRQDPGQGLRLIYYSQIVNDFQKGDIAEGYSVSREKKESFPLTVTSAQKNPTAFYLCASSTYRDSNYGYTFGSGTRLTVV.